Listed here are 13 T cell receptor beta chains from one sample, sequenced in a study of cytomegalovirus exposure and HLA in healthy donors. The primer mix had 60 Vbeta and 13 Jbeta primers. Sequencing used immunoSEQ multiplex PCR; TCRdb keeps in-frame clones, though not all of them. The data hold over 50,000 clones, with roughly 90% observed a single time. The sequenced material came from PBMCs. The origin of the receptors is a man aged 25-45 years in good health and CMV-seropositive.

V usage is TRBV10-3 and J usage is TRBJ1-2; no clear D. Looked up from germline, CDR1 is ENHRY and CDR2 is SYGVKD. V lost 2 bases to trimming and J lost 7 bases, with 14 bases between them. The CDR3 sequence is 14 residues long. The CDR3 sequence: CAISEKEGNSGYTF. CDR3 coding DNA: TGTGCCATCAGTGAGAAAGAGGGAAATAGTGGCTACACCTTC.

This clone showed up just a few times. J is TRBJ1-2 and V is TRBV6-5; TRBD1 agrees at 7 bases. The CDR3 is 13 amino acids. J gave up 8 bases and V 5 bases, and 8 bases lay outside the gene matches. Per the germline V gene, CDR1 is MNHEY and CDR2 is SVGAGI. CDR3 sequence reads: CASSHQLRGGYTF. For the CDR3, the DNA is TGTGCCAGCAGTCACCAACTCAGGGGGGGCTACACCTTC.

This clone was found a few times. The chain combines TRBV11-3 with TRBJ1-1, with 10 nucleotides matching TRBD1. Germline V gene lookup returns CDR1 SGHNT and CDR2 YENEEA. The CDR3 loop spans 13 amino acids. Losses at the gene ends were 5 bases for V and 7 bases for J; bases not matched to a gene: 4. CDR3 sequence (DNA): TGTGCCAGCAGCCCCGGGACAGGGGATGAAGCTTTCTTT. This sequence encodes CASSPGTGDEAFF.

The gene calls are TRBV11-2 and TRBJ2-7; the match to TRBD1 covers 9 bases. The junction had 9 bases not matched to a gene; V was cut back by 6 bases and J by 0 bases. CDR3 length: 16 amino acids. The germline CDR1 and CDR2 sequences are SGHAT and FQNNGV. The chain's CDR3 is CASSPTGTGSSYEQYF. In DNA, the CDR3 is TGTGCCAGCAGTCCTACCGGGACAGGGAGCTCCTACGAGCAGTACTTC.

The chain links TRBV6-5 to TRBJ1-2; weak D call: TRBD1 (5 bases). Germline-derived CDR1 and CDR2 are MNHEY and SVGAGI. The CDR3 covers 15 residues. V was clipped by 7 bases and J by 7 bases, with 22 bases between them. CDR3 amino acids: CASISRTGVGGGYTF. Here the CDR3 DNA reads TGTGCCAGCATCTCTCGAACCGGGGTGGGGGGTGGCTACACCTTC.

In DNA, the CDR3 is TGTGCCAGCAGCTTAGGACACGCGCTAGCGGGGAACACCGGGGAGCTGTTTTTT. Protein product: CASSLGHALAGNTGELFF. The V and J genes are TRBV7-8 and TRBJ2-2, with TRBD2 matching 8 bases. V gave up 1 base and J gave up 1 base; unmatched junction bases: 8. The germline CDR1 and CDR2 sequences are SGHVS and FQNEAQ. This CDR3 comprises 18 residues.

Turning to this clone: At the DNA level, this CDR3 is encoded by other sequences in the same sample as well. The chain links TRBV5-4 to TRBJ1-6; D not resolved. Germline CDR1 is SGHNT and CDR2 is YYREEE (reference sequence). CDR3 length: 14 amino acids. V lost 1 base and J 13 bases, leaving 15 bases between the germline ends. DNA of the CDR3: TGTGCCAGCAGCTTGAAGTCTCGGGAAGAGCCCCTCCACTTT. Translating gives CASSLKSREEPLHF. The whole variable domain, filled in from reference TRBV5-4 and TRBJ1-6, reads ETGVTQSPTHLIKTRGQQVTLRCSSQSGHNTVSWYQQALGQGPQFIFQYYREEENGRGNFPPRFSGLQFPNYSSELNVNALELDDSALYLCASSLKSREEPLHFGNGTRLTVT.

The chain has TRBV7-3 and TRBJ1-2; 10 bases are a match to TRBD1. The CDR3 has 14 amino acids. Germline-derived CDR1 and CDR2 are SGHTA and FQGTGA. The trim removed 4 bases at V and 3 bases at J, leaving 2 bases unmatched. In DNA, the CDR3 is TGTGCCAGCAGCTCCGGGACAGGGGACTATGGCTACACCTTC. Translated: CASSSGTGDYGYTF.

The J gene is TRBJ2-1, the V gene TRBV11-3; 11 bases match TRBD2. This CDR3 is built from 16 residues. Germline values: CDR1 SGHNT, CDR2 YENEEA. The J segment lost 7 bases and the V segment lost 5 bases, leaving 10 bases of the junction unmatched. CDR3 bases: TGTGCCAGCAGCCCCTCGGGTAGCGGGAGGGGAAATGAGCAGTTCTTC. Its protein is CASSPSGSGRGNEQFF.

This rearrangement joins TRBV25-1 to TRBJ2-1; no reliable D call. This CDR3 has 14 residues. V shed 4 bases and J shed 8 bases, with 15 bases lying between them. The germline gives CDR1 MGHDK, CDR2 SYGVNS. This chain's CDR3 is CASSGSPLIHEQFF. DNA for the CDR3: TGTGCCAGCAGTGGTAGCCCTTTGATCCATGAGCAGTTCTTC.

The gene calls are TRBV11-2 and TRBJ2-1; TRBD1 is a possible D gene (6 bases). Germline V gene lookup returns CDR1 SGHAT and CDR2 FQNNGV. CDR3 length: 15 amino acids. Trimming pared 1 base from V and 5 bases from J, leaving 12 bases between. This chain's CDR3 is CASSLGTVSNNEQFF. CDR3 bases: TGTGCCAGCAGCTTAGGGACAGTATCCAACAATGAGCAGTTCTTC.

In nucleotides, the CDR3 is TGTGCCACCAGCGCCCGACTGAGAGAGACCCAGTACTTC. The encoded protein is CATSARLRETQYF. The V gene is TRBV15, the J gene TRBJ2-5; D remains ambiguous. Germline loops: CDR1 LNHNV, CDR2 YYDKDF (reference sequence). The CDR3 runs to 13 residues. V gave up 5 bases and J gave up 4 bases, with 11 bases separating them.

V usage is TRBV5-1 and J usage is TRBJ1-1; the match to TRBD1 covers 8 bases. The germline V gene has CDR1 SGHRS and CDR2 YFSETQ. This CDR3 is built from 15 residues. With 0 bases clipped from V and 5 bases from J, the junction kept 6 bases outside the gene matches. The CDR3 here is CASSLGQGLDTEAFF. The CDR3 DNA reads TGCGCCAGCAGCTTGGGACAGGGGCTAGATACTGAAGCTTTCTTT.